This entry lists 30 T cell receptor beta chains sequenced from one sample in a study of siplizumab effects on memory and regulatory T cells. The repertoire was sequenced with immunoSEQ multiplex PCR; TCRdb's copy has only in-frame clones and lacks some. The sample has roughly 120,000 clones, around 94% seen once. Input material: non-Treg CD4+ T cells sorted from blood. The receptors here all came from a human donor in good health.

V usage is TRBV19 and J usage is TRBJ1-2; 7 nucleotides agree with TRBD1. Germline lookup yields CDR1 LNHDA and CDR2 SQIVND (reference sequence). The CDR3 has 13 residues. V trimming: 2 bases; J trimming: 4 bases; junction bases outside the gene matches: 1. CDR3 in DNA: TGTGCCAGTAGTATATCAGGGGGCTATGGCTACACCTTC. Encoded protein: CASSISGGYGYTF.

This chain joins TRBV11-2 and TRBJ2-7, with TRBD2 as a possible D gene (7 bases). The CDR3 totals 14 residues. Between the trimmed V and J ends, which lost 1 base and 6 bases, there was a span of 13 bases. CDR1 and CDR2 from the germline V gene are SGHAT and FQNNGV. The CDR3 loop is CASSLGGGALEQYF. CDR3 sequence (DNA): TGTGCCAGCAGCTTAGGTGGGGGGGCCCTCGAGCAGTACTTC.

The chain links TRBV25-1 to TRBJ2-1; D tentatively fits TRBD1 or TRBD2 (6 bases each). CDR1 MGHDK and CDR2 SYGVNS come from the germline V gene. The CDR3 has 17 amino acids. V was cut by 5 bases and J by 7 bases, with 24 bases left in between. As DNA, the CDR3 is TGTGCCAGCAGTACTCCGCAGGGGACGGCCAGCGGGAATGAGCAGTTCTTC. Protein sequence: CASSTPQGTASGNEQFF.

The CDR3 sequence: CASSEGGSPNEKLFF. CDR3 sequence (DNA): TGTGCCAGCAGTGAAGGGGGCTCGCCTAATGAAAAACTGTTTTTT. The V call is TRBV25-1, the J call TRBJ1-4, with a tentative D call TRBD1 (6 bases). The CDR3 is 15 residues long. The germline V and J ends were trimmed by 2 bases and 3 bases, with 10 bases remaining between them. Germline V gene data show CDR1 as MGHDK and CDR2 as SYGVNS.

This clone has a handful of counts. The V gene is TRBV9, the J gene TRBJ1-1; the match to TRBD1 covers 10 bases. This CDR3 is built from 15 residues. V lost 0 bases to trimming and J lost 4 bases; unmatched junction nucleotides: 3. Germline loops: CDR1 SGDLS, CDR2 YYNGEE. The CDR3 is CASSVGGQGTTEAFF. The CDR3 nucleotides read TGTGCCAGCAGCGTAGGGGGACAGGGGACCACTGAAGCTTTCTTT.

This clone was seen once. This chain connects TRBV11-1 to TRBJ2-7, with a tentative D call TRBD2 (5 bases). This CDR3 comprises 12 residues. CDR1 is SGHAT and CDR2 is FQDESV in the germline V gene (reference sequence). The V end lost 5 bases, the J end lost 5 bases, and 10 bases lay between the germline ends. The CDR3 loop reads CASSPGEHEQYF. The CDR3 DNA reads TGTGCCAGCAGCCCTGGGGAGCACGAGCAGTACTTC.

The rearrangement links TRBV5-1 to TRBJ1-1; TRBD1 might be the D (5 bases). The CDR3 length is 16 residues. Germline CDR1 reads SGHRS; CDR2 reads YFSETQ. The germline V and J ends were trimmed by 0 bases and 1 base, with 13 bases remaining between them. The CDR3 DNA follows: TGCGCCAGCAGCTTGGCCGCAGGGAAGGCGAACACTGAAGCTTTCTTT. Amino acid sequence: CASSLAAGKANTEAFF.

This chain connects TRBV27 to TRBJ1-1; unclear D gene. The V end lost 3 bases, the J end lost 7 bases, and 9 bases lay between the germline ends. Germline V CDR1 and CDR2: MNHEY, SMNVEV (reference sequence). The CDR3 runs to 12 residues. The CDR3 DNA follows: TGTGCCAGCAGTTTGGGAGTCAGTGAAGCTTTCTTT. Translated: CASSLGVSEAFF.

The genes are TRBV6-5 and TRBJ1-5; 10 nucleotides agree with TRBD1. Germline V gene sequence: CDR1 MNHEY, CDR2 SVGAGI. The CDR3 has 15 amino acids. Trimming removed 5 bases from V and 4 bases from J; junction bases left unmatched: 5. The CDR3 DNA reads TGTGCCAGCAGTCGTGGGACAGGGGAGAATCAGCCCCAGCATTTT. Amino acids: CASSRGTGENQPQHF.

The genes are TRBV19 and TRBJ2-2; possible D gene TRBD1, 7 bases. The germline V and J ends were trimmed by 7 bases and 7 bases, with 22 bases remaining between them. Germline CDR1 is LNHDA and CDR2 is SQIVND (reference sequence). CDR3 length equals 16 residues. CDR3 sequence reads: CASKDPGGSSRGELFF. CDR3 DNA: TGTGCCAGTAAGGACCCAGGGGGGTCTTCTCGCGGGGAGCTGTTTTTT.

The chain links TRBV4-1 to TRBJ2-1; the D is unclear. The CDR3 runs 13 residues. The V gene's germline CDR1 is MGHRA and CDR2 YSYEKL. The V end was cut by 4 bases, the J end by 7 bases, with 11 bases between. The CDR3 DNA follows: TGCGCCAGCAGCCGTAGCATTTGGAATGAGCAGTTCTTC. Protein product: CASSRSIWNEQFF.

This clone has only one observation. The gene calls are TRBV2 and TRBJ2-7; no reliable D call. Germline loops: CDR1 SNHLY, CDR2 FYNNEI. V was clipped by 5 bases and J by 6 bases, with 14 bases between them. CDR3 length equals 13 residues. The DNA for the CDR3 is TGTGCCAGCAGTCCCCAAACCGACGGCGAGCAGTACTTC. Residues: CASSPQTDGEQYF.

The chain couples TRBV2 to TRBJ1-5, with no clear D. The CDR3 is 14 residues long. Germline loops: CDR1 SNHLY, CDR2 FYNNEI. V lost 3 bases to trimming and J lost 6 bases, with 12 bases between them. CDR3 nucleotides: TGTGCCAGCAGTGACGAAGGGTCAGGTCAGCCCCAGCATTTT. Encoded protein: CASSDEGSGQPQHF. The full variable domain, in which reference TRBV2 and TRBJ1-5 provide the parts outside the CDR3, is EPEVTQTPSHQVTQMGQEVILRCVPISNHLYFYWYRQILGQKVEFLVSFYNNEISEKSEIFDDQFSVERPDGSNFTLKIRSTKLEDSAMYFCASSDEGSGQPQHFGDGTRLSIL.

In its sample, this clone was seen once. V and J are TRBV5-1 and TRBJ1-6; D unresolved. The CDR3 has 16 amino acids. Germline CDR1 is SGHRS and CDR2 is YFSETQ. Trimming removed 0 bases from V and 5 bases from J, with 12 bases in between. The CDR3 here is CASSLGDGVNNSPLHF. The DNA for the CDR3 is TGCGCCAGCAGCTTGGGCGATGGGGTTAATAATTCACCCCTCCACTTT.

The CDR3 nucleotides read TGTGCCAGCAGCTTAGGAGTGTACACTGAAGCTTTCTTT. It specifies CASSLGVYTEAFF. The chain joins TRBV11-3 to TRBJ1-1; no definite D call. Trimming shortened V by 1 base and J by 3 bases, and 6 bases separated the two germline ends. From germline, CDR1 is SGHNT and CDR2 YENEEA. The CDR3 sequence is 13 residues long.

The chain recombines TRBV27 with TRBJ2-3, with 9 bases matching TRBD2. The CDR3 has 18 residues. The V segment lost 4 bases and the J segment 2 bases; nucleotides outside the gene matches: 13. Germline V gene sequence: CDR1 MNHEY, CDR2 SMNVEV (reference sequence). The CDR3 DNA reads TGTGCCAGCAGTTCCCCGTTAAGGAGCGGGGGGAACACAGATACGCAGTATTTT. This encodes CASSSPLRSGGNTDTQYF.

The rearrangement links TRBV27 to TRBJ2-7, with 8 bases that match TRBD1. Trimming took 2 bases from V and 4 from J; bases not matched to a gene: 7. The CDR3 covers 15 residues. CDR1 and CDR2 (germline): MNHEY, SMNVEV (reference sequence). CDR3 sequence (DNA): TGTGCCAGCAGTTTAAGGTTTACAGGGGGTTACGAGCAGTACTTC. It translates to CASSLRFTGGYEQYF.

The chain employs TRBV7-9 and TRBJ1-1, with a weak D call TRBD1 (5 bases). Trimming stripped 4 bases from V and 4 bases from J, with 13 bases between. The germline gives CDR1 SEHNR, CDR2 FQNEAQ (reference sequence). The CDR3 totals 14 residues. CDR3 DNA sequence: TGTGCCAGCAGCTCACAGGTAACCGGCACTGAAGCTTTCTTT. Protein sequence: CASSSQVTGTEAFF. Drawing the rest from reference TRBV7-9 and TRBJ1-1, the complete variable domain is DTGVSQNPRHKITKRGQNVTFRCDPISEHNRLYWYRQTLGQGPEFLTYFQNEAQLEKSRLLSDRFSAERPKGSFSTLEIQRTEQGDSAMYLCASSSQVTGTEAFFGQGTRLTVV.

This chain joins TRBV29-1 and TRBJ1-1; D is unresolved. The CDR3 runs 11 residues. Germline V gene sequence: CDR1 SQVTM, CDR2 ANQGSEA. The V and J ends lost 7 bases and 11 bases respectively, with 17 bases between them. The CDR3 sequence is CSAGKEGVAFF. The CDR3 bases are TGCAGCGCTGGAAAAGAGGGAGTTGCTTTCTTT.

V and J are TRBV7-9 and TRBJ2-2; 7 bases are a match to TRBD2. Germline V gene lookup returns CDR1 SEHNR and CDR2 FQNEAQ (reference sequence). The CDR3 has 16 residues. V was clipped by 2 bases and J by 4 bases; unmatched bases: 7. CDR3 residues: CASSLRGEGGTGELFF. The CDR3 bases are TGTGCCAGCAGCTTACGTGGGGAGGGAGGCACCGGGGAGCTGTTTTTT.

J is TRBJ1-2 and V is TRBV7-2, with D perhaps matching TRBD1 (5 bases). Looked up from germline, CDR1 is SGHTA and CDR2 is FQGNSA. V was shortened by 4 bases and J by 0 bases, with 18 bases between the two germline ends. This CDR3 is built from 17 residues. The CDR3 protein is CASSSQLGRVTNYGYTF. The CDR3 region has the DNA TGTGCCAGCAGCTCCCAGCTGGGCAGGGTGACTAACTATGGCTACACCTTC. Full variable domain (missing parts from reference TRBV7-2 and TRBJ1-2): GAGVSQSPSNKVTEKGKDVELRCDPISGHTALYWYRQSLGQGLEFLIYFQGNSAPDKSGLPSDRFSAERTGGSVSTLTIQRTQQEDSAVYLCASSSQLGRVTNYGYTFGSGTRLTVV.

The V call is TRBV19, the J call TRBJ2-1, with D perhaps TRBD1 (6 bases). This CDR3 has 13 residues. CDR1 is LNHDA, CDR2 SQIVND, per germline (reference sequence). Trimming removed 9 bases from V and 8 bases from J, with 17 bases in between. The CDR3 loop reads CASHRTTGHEQFF. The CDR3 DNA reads TGTGCCAGCCACAGGACGACAGGTCATGAGCAGTTCTTC.

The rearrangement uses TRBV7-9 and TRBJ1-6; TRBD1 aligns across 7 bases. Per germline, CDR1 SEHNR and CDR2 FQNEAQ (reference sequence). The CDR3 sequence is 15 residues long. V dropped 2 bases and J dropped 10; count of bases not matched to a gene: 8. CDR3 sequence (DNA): TGTGCCAGCAGCTTATCCCGACAGGGTAGCTCACCCCTCCACTTT. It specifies CASSLSRQGSSPLHF.

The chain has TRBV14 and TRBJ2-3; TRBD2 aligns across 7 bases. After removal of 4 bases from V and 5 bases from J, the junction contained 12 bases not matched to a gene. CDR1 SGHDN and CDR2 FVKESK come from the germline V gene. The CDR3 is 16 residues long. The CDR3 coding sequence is TGTGCCAGCAGCCTAGCGGGTAGGGGAGCACAAGATACGCAGTATTTT. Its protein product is CASSLAGRGAQDTQYF. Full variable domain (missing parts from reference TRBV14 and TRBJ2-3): EAGVTQFPSHSVIEKGQTVTLRCDPISGHDNLYWYRRVMGKEIKFLLHFVKESKQDESGMPNNRFLAERTGGTYSTLKVQPAELEDSGVYFCASSLAGRGAQDTQYFGPGTRLTVL.

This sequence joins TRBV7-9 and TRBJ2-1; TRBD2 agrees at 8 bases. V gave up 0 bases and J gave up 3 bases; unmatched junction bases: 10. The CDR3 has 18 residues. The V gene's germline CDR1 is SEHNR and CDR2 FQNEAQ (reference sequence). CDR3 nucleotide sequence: TGTGCCAGCAGCTTAGCGGTAGCGCGGCGGGGGGACTACAATGAGCAGTTCTTC. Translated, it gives CASSLAVARRGDYNEQFF. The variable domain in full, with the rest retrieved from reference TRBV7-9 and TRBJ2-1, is DTGVSQNPRHKITKRGQNVTFRCDPISEHNRLYWYRQTLGQGPEFLTYFQNEAQLEKSRLLSDRFSAERPKGSFSTLEIQRTEQGDSAMYLCASSLAVARRGDYNEQFFGPGTRLTVL.

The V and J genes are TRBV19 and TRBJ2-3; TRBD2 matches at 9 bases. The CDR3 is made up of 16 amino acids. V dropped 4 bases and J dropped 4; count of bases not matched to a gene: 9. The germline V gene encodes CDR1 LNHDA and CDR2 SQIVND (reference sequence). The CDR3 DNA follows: TGTGCCAGTAGTACCGGCGGGAGGGCCTTGCCAGATACGCAGTATTTT. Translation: CASSTGGRALPDTQYF. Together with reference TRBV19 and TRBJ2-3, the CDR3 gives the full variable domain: DGGITQSPKYLFRKEGQNVTLSCEQNLNHDAMYWYRQDPGQGLRLIYYSQIVNDFQKGDIAEGYSVSREKKESFPLTVTSAQKNPTAFYLCASSTGGRALPDTQYFGPGTRLTVL.

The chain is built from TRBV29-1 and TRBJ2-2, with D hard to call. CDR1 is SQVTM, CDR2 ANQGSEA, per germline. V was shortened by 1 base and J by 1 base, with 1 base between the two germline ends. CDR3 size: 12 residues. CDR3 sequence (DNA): TGCAGCGTTGAAGGGAACACCGGGGAGCTGTTTTTT. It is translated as CSVEGNTGELFF.

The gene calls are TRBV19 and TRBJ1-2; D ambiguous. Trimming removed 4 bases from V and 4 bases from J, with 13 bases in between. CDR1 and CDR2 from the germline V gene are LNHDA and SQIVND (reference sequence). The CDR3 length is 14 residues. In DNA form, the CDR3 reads TGTGCCAGTAGTACCCAGACGAAGAGCTATGGCTACACCTTC. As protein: CASSTQTKSYGYTF.

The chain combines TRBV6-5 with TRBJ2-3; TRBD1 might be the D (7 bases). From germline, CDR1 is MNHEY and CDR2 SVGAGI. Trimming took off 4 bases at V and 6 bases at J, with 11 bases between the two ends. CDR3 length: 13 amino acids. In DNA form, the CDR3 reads TGTGCCAGCAGTTCCCCAGGGGGGGATACGCAGTATTTT. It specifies CASSSPGGDTQYF.

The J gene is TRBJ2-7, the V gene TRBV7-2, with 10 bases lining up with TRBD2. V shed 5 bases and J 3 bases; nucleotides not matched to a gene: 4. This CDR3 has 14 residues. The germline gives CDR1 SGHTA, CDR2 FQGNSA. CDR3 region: CASSLRTSGYEQYF. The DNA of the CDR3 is TGTGCCAGCAGCCTGAGGACTAGCGGCTACGAGCAGTACTTC.